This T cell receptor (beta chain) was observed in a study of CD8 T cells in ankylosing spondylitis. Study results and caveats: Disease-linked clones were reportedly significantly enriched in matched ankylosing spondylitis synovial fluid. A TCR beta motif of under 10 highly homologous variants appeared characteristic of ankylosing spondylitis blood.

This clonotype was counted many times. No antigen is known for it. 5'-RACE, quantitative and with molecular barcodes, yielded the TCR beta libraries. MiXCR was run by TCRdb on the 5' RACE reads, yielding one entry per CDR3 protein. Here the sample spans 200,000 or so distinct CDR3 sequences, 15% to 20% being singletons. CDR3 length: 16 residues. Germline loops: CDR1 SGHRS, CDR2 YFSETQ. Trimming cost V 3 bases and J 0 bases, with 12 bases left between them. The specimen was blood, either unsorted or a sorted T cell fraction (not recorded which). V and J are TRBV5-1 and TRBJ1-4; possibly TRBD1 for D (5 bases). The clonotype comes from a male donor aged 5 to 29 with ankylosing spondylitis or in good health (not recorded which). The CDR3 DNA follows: TGCGCCAGCAGCTCAAACGGGGGTGCAACTAATGAAAAACTGTTTTTT. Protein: CASSSNGGATNEKLFF.